The present T cell receptor beta chain was sequenced within a study of T cells after yellow fever vaccination. On the study more broadly: Low-cell-number fractions were prepared with SMART-Seq v4 Ultra Low Input.

TCR cDNA was made by 5'RACE template switching, adding a universal primer site and UMIs. From the 5' RACE reads, TCRdb called clonotypes with MiXCR, one entry per CDR3 protein. The sample carries some 320,000 distinct CDR3 sequences, approximately 9% recorded once. On this clonotype: The target antigen is unknown.

Study-level findings and limits: A small proportion of clonotypes was detected in both the CD4 and CD8 compartments.

CDR3 length: 13 residues. V was trimmed by 6 bases and J by 0 bases, leaving 7 bases between them. The sequencing used PBMCs, collected on the day of the first yellow fever vaccination. V usage is TRBV12-3 or TRBV12-4 and J usage is TRBJ2-3, with D unclear. This sequence originates from a man aged 18 to 35 who received the YFV17D yellow fever vaccine. CDR3 coding DNA: TGTGCCAGCAGCCCAGCTAGCACAGATACGCAGTATTTT. Its protein is CASSPASTDTQYF.